This T cell receptor (delta chain) was identified in a study of Vδ1+ human thymocytes. Study-wide results and caveats: Around 20% of thymic delta-chain sequences were Vdelta2, with few Vdelta3, unlike blood Vdelta1+ controls. Highly polyclonal TRG and TRD repertoires with Gaussian CDR3 length distributions appeared in thymus.

V lost 2 bases and J lost 3; bases outside the gene matches: 8. Germline-derived CDR1 and CDR2 are TSWWSYY and QGS. CDR3 length: 17 residues. RNA was extracted from the cells and then reverse transcribed. Pooled V-gene forward primers with one constant-region reverse primer generated the CDR3 amplicons by multiplex PCR. TCRdb re-called the multiplex PCR reads using CATT. The sample holds some 55,000 delta-chain clones; roughly 15% are singletons and the top ten take 0.5%. Alphabeta T cells were depleted, then CD3+ Vdelta1+ Vdelta2- thymocytes were FACS-sorted. Concerning this clone: Its antigen is not identified.

The clonotype originates from a boy under two years old who had congenital heart surgery. The chain joins TRDV1 to TRDJ1; TRDD3 agrees at 11 bases. The sequenced material came from Vdelta1+ gamma-delta thymocytes from the thymus. Subset described: FACS-sorted CD3+ TCRalphabeta- TCRVdelta1+ TCRVdelta2- thymocytes. The CDR3 DNA sequence: TGTGCTCTTGGGGAAAGCTGGGGGATACCTATCGCCGATAAACTCATCTTT. As protein: CALGESWGIPIADKLIF.